The 18 T cell receptor beta chains below were found in one sample sequenced in a study of blood T cell repertoires in COVID-19. Clones were sequenced by immunoSEQ multiplex PCR, and TCRdb holds only the in-frame ones, with some missing. The sample holds approximately 530,000 clones, around nine tenths seen once. The sequenced sample consisted of peripheral blood. The receptors stem from a woman aged 45-65 years with COVID-19, enrolled during active disease.

The CDR3 spells CASSRAGGAGGYTF. CDR3 DNA: TGTGCCAGCAGTCGAGCAGGGGGCGCGGGTGGCTACACCTTC. The chain is built from TRBV6-5 and TRBJ1-2; 8 bases map to TRBD1. Unmatched junction bases numbered 9, after V lost 5 bases and J lost 7 bases. The CDR3 spans 14 residues. Germline-derived CDR1 and CDR2 are MNHEY and SVGAGI.

The chain is built from TRBV5-4 and TRBJ1-5; maybe TRBD1 (6 bases). Germline assignment: CDR1 SGHNT and CDR2 YYREEE (reference sequence). The CDR3 runs 14 residues. Deletions cut 0 bases from V and 7 bases from J, with 11 bases between. The CDR3 DNA reads as TGTGCCAGCAGCTTGGGCAGGGGAGAGCAGCCCCAGCATTTT. It specifies CASSLGRGEQPQHF.

A single count supports this clone. The chain couples TRBV5-8 to TRBJ2-3, with 10 bases lining up with TRBD1. J lost 4 bases, V lost 6 bases, and 8 bases had no gene match. Germline CDR1 reads SGHTS; CDR2 reads YDEGEE. This CDR3 spans 15 amino acids. CDR3 sequence reads: CASTPDRGQSDTQYF. DNA of the CDR3: TGTGCCAGCACCCCCGACAGGGGGCAATCAGATACGCAGTATTTT.

This clone has a single count. The chain is built from TRBV19 and TRBJ1-5; 11 nucleotides line up with TRBD1. The germline gives CDR1 LNHDA, CDR2 SQIVND (reference sequence). The CDR3 is 14 amino acids. V gave up 6 bases and J gave up 7 bases; unmatched junction bases: 5. In DNA form, the CDR3 reads TGTGCCAGTAGGGGACAGGGGGATCGCCAGCCCCAGCATTTT. It yields the protein CASRGQGDRQPQHF.

The V and J genes are TRBV9 and TRBJ2-7, with D perhaps TRBD2 (5 bases). V was pared by 7 bases and J by 2 bases, with 16 bases between. This CDR3 spans 14 amino acids. Germline values: CDR1 SGDLS, CDR2 YYNGEE. CDR3 loop: CASAEGNVAYEQYF. DNA for the CDR3: TGTGCCAGCGCCGAGGGTAACGTGGCCTACGAGCAGTACTTC.

V and J are TRBV3-1 (or the pseudogene TRBV3-2) and TRBJ1-4; 7 bases match TRBD1. Germline V gene lookup returns CDR1 LGHDT and CDR2 YNNKEL (reference sequence). V was pared by 4 bases and J by 5 bases, with 13 bases of the junction left unmatched. CDR3 length: 17 residues. In DNA, the CDR3 is TGTGCCAGCAGCCGCCCCACAGGGGCTCCGGGGAATGAAAAACTGTTTTTT. Its translation: CASSRPTGAPGNEKLFF.

The chain joins TRBV9 to TRBJ2-1, with D maybe TRBD2 (5 bases). This CDR3 contains 15 residues. The germline CDR1 and CDR2 sequences are SGDLS and YYNGEE. V lost 2 bases, J lost 7 bases, and 16 bases lay in between. The CDR3 reads CASSVGQAGRNEQFF. The CDR3 region has the DNA TGTGCCAGCAGCGTGGGTCAGGCGGGCCGGAATGAGCAGTTCTTC.

The chain is built from TRBV27 and TRBJ1-2; TRBD1 aligns across 7 bases. This CDR3 is built from 15 residues. CDR1 MNHEY and CDR2 SMNVEV come from the germline V gene (reference sequence). V shed 7 bases, J shed 0 bases, and the junction held 8 bases outside the gene matches. This CDR3 reads CASTLRTGPNYGYTF. The CDR3 nucleotides are TGTGCCAGCACCCTCAGGACAGGACCTAACTATGGCTACACCTTC.

This sequence joins TRBV4-1 and TRBJ1-2; D not certain. This CDR3 has 13 amino acids. Germline CDR1 reads MGHRA; CDR2 reads YSYEKL. The V end lost 0 bases, the J end lost 4 bases, and 6 bases lay between the germline ends. CDR3 sequence: CASSQEQFYGYTF. The CDR3 DNA reads TGCGCCAGCAGCCAAGAACAGTTCTATGGCTACACCTTC.

This clone was seen once. V usage is TRBV19 and J usage is TRBJ1-2, with 9 bases lining up with TRBD1. The V gene end was trimmed by 8 bases and the J gene end by 7 bases; junction bases not matched to a gene: 11. Germline values: CDR1 LNHDA, CDR2 SQIVND (reference sequence). The CDR3 extends over 14 amino acids. This chain's CDR3 is CASRNRDREGGYTF. As DNA, the CDR3 is TGTGCCAGTCGTAATAGGGACAGGGAGGGTGGCTACACCTTC.

The chain carries TRBV5-1 and TRBJ1-1; tentatively, D is TRBD1 (5 bases). The CDR3 totals 13 residues. Germline V gene lookup returns CDR1 SGHRS and CDR2 YFSETQ. V was cut by 2 bases and J by 4 bases, with 9 bases left in between. Here the CDR3 reads CASSFIRGTEAFF. The DNA of the CDR3 is TGCGCCAGCAGCTTTATAAGGGGCACTGAAGCTTTCTTT.

This chain joins TRBV5-1 and TRBJ2-3, with TRBD2 identical over 11 bases. The CDR3 length is 19 residues. Germline V gives CDR1 SGHRS, CDR2 YFSETQ. Trimming cost V 0 bases and J 2 bases; bases outside gene matches: 11. The CDR3 nucleotides read TGCGCCAGCAGCTTGGTGGGAGAAAAGACTAGCGGGGTCACAGATACGCAGTATTTT. Its protein is CASSLVGEKTSGVTDTQYF. Full variable domain (missing parts from reference TRBV5-1 and TRBJ2-3): KAGVTQTPRYLIKTRGQQVTLSCSPISGHRSVSWYQQTPGQGLQFLFEYFSETQRNKGNFPGRFSGRQFSNSRSEMNVSTLELGDSALYLCASSLVGEKTSGVTDTQYFGPGTRLTVL.

The chain couples TRBV2 to TRBJ1-2, with D uncertain. Trimming stripped 2 bases from V and 2 bases from J, with 6 bases between. This CDR3 comprises 13 residues. Germline lookup yields CDR1 SNHLY and CDR2 FYNNEI. CDR3 residues: CASSEQVNYGYTF. In nucleotides, the CDR3 is TGTGCCAGCAGTGAACAGGTGAACTATGGCTACACCTTC.

V is TRBV18 and J is TRBJ1-2; no clear D. Germline V lookup: CDR1 KGHSH, CDR2 LQKENI. Trimming pared 3 bases from V and 4 bases from J, leaving 18 bases between. This CDR3 is 16 amino acids long. The CDR3 DNA follows: TGTGCCAGCTCACCGACTCCTACCGGGTCTTCCTATGGCTACACCTTC. Protein: CASSPTPTGSSYGYTF. The whole variable domain, filled in from reference TRBV18 and TRBJ1-2, reads NAGVMQNPRHLVRRRGQEARLRCSPMKGHSHVYWYRQLPEEGLKFMVYLQKENIIDESGMPKERFSAEFPKEGPSILRIQQVVRGDSAAYFCASSPTPTGSSYGYTFGSGTRLTVV.

The chain combines TRBV30 with TRBJ2-7; possibly TRBD1 for D (5 bases). The CDR3 is 12 amino acids. Trimming pared 5 bases from V and 1 base from J, leaving 9 bases between. Germline values: CDR1 GTSNPN, CDR2 SVGIG (reference sequence). CDR3 nucleotides: TGTGCCTGGGGGGCAGATTCCTACGAGCAGTACTTC. Translation: CAWGADSYEQYF.

The chain recombines TRBV4-2 with TRBJ2-2, with D perhaps matching TRBD1 (6 bases). CDR3 length equals 14 residues. Trimming shortened V by 3 bases and J by 5 bases, and 10 bases separated the two germline ends. The V gene's germline CDR1 is LGHNA and CDR2 YNFKEQ. This CDR3 reads CASSQGTLTGELFF. CDR3 nucleotide sequence: TGTGCCAGCAGCCAGGGGACATTGACCGGGGAGCTGTTTTTT.

The chain is built from TRBV11-1 and TRBJ1-2; a weak D match, TRBD1 (6 bases). In germline, CDR1 is SGHAT, CDR2 FQDESV (reference sequence). Trimming pared 4 bases from V and 4 bases from J, leaving 19 bases between. The CDR3 extends over 16 amino acids. The CDR3 DNA reads as TGTGCCAGCAGCTCCCTTGGGGAACAGGGCTTCTATGGCTACACCTTC. As protein: CASSSLGEQGFYGYTF. Drawing the rest from reference TRBV11-1 and TRBJ1-2, the complete variable domain is EAEVAQSPRYKITEKSQAVAFWCDPISGHATLYWYRQILGQGPELLVQFQDESVVDDSQLPKDRFSAERLKGVDSTLKIQPAELGDSAMYLCASSSLGEQGFYGYTFGSGTRLTVV.

This chain links TRBV12-5 with TRBJ1-1, with 9 bases that match TRBD1. There are 12 residues in the CDR3. J gave up 5 bases and V 10 bases, and 5 bases lay outside the gene matches. In germline, CDR1 is LGHNT, CDR2 FRNRAP. The CDR3 DNA follows: TGTGCTACCGGGACAGGGCTGACTGAAGCTTTCTTT. This encodes CATGTGLTEAFF.